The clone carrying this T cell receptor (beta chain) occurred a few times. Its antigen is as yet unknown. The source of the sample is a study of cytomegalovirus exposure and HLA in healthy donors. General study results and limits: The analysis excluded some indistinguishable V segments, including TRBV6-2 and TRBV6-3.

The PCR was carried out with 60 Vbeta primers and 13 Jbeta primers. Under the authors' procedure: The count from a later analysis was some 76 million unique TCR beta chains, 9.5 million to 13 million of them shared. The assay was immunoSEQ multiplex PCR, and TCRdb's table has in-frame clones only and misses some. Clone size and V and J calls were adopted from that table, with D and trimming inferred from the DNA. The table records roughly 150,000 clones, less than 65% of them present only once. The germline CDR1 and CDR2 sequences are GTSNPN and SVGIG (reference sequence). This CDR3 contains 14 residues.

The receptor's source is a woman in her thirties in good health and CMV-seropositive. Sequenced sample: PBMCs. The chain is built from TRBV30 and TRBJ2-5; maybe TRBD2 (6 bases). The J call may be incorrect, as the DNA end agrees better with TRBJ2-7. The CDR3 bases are TGTGCCTGGAGCTGGGGACTGTGGGCCGGCGAGCAGTACTTC. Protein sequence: CAWSWGLWAGEQYF.